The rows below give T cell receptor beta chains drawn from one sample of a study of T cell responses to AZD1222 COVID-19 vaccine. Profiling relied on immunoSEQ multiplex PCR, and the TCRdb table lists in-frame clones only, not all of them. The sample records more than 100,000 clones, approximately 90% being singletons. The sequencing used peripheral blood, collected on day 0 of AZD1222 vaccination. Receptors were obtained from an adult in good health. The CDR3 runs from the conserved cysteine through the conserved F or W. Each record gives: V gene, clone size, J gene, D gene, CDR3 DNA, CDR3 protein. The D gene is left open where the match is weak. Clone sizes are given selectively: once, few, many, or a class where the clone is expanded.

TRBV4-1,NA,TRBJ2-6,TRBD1,TGCGCCAGCAGCCAGGCCACAGGGGCTGGGGCCAACGTCCTGACTTTC,CASSQATGAGANVLTF
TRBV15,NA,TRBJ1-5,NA,TGTGCCACCAGCAATGCGGGGTCGGGCAATCAGCCCCAGCATTTT,CATSNAGSGNQPQHF
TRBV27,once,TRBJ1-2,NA,TGTGCCAGCAGCTTCACAGGGCCTAACTATGGCTACACCTTC,CASSFTGPNYGYTF
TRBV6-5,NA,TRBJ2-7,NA,TGTGCCAGCAGTTACTCGAGAGGCGGGACCACCTACGAGCAGTACTTC,CASSYSRGGTTYEQYF
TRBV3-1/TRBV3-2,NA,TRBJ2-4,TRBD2,TGTGCCAGCAGCCAAGTGAACGGGAGGGCCCGGAAAAACATTCAGTACTTC,CASSQVNGRARKNIQYF
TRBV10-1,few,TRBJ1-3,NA,TGCGCCAGCAGTGACCCCGAGTACTCTGGAAACACCATATATTTT,CASSDPEYSGNTIYF
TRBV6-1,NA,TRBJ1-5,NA,TGTGCCAGCAGTCGGGACACAGATCAGCCCCAGCATTTT,CASSRDTDQPQHF
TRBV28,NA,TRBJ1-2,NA,TGTGCCAGCAGTTTTGGCAGGGCCCTAGCGGTCGGGGGCTACACCTTC,CASSFGRALAVGGYTF
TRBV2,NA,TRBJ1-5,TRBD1,TGTGCCAGCAGATCTATATCGACAGGGCTCAATCAGCCCCAGCATTTT,CASRSISTGLNQPQHF
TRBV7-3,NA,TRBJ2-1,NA,TGTGCCAGCAGCTTAACGGAGGGACAGAAGCAGTTCTTC,CASSLTEGQKQFF